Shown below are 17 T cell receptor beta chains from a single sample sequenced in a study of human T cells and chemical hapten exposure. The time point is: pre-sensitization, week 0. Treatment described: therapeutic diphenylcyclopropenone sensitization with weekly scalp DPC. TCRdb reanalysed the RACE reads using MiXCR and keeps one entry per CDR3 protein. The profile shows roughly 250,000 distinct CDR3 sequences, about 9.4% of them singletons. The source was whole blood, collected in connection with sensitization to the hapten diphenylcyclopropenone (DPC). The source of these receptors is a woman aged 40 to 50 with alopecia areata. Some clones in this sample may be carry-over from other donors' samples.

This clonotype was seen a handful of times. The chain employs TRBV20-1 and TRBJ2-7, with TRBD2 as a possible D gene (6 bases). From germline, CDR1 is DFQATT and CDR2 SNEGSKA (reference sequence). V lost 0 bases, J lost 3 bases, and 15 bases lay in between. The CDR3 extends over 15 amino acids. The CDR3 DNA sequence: TGCAGTGCTAGAGATCGCGCGGGACGATTCTACGAGCAGTACTTC. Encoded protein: CSARDRAGRFYEQYF.

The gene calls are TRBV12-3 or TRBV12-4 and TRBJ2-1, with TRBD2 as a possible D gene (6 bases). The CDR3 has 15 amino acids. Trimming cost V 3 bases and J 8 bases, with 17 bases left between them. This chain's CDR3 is CASSFSGRAWDEQFF. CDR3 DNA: TGTGCCAGCAGTTTTTCCGGGAGAGCCTGGGATGAGCAGTTCTTC.

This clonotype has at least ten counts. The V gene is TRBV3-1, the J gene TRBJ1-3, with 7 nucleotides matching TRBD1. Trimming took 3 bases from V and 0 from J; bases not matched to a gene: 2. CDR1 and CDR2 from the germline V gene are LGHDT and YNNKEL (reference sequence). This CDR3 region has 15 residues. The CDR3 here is CASSQGQISGNTIYF. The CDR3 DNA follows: TGTGCCAGCAGCCAGGGACAGATCTCTGGAAACACCATATATTTT.

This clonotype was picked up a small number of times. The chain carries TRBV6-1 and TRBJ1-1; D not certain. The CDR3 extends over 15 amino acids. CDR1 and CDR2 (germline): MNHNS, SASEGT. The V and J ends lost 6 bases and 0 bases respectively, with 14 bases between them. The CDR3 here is CASRSPGRLNTEAFF. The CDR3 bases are TGTGCCAGCAGGAGCCCCGGACGCCTGAACACTGAAGCTTTCTTT.

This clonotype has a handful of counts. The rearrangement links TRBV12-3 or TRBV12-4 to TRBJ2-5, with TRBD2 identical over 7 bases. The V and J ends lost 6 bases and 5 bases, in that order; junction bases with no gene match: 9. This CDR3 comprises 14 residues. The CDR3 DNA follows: TGTGCCAGCAGCCCCCCATCGGGAGGCGAGACCCAGTACTTC. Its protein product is CASSPPSGGETQYF.

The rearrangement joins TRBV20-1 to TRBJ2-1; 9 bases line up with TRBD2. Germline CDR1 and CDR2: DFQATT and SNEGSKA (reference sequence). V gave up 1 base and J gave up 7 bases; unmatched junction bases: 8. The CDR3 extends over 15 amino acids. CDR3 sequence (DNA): TGCAGTGCTAGAGGATTGCTAGCGGGACTGAATGAGCAGTTCTTC. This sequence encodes CSARGLLAGLNEQFF.

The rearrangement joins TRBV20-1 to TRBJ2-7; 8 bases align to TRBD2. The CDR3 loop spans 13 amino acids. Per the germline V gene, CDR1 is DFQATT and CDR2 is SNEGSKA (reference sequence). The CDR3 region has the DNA TGCAGCGGCCGGGAGGGCCTCTCTTACGAGCAGTACTTC. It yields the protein CSGREGLSYEQYF.

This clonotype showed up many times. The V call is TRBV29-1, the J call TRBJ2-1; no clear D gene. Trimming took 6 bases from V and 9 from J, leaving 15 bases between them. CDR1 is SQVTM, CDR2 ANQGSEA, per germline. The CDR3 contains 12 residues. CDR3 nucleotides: TGCAGCGTCGATAAGGGTTTAAGTGAGCAGTTCTTC. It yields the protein CSVDKGLSEQFF.

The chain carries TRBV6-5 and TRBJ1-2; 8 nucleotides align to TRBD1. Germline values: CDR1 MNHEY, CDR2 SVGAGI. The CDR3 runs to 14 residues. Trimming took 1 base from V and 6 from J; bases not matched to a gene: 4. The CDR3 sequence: CASSYLAGGHGYTF. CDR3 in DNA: TGTGCCAGCAGTTACTTGGCAGGGGGCCATGGCTACACCTTC.

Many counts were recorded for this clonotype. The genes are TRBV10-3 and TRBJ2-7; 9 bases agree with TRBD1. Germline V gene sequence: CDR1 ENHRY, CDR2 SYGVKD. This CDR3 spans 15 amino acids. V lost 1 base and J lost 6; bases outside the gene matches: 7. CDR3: CAISEFNRGRGEQYF. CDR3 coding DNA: TGTGCCATCAGTGAGTTTAACAGGGGGCGAGGCGAGCAGTACTTC.

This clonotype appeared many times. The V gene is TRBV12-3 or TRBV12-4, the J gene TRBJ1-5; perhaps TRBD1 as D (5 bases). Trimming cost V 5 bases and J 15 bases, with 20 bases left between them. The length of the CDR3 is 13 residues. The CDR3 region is CASSPAGTAVGHF. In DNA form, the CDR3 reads TGTGCCAGCAGTCCCGCCGGGACGGCCGTTGGGCATTTT.

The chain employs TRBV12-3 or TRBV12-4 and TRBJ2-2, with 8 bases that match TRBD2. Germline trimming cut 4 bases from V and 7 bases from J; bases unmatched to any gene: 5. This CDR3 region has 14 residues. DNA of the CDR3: TGTGCCAGCAGTTGGGGGCGGGAGGTCGGGGAGCTGTTTTTT. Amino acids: CASSWGREVGELFF.

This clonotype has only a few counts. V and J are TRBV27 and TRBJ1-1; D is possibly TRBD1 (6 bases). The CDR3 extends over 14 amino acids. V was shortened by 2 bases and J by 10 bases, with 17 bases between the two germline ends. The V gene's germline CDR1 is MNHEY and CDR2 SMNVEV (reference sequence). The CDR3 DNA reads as TGTGCCAGCAGTTTAGTCCCCTCCAGGGGTCCAGCTTTCTTT. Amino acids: CASSLVPSRGPAFF.

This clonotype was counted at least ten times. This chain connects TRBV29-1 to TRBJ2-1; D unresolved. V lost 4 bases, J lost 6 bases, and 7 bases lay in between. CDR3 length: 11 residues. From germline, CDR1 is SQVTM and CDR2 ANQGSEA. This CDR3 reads CSVGTINEQFF. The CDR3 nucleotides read TGCAGCGTTGGAACGATCAATGAGCAGTTCTTC.

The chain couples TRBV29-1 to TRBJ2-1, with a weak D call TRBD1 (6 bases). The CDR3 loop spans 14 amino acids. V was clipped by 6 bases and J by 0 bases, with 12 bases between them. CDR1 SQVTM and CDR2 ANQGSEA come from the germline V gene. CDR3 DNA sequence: TGCAGCGTAGAACAGGGAAGCTCCTACAATGAGCAGTTCTTC. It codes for CSVEQGSSYNEQFF.

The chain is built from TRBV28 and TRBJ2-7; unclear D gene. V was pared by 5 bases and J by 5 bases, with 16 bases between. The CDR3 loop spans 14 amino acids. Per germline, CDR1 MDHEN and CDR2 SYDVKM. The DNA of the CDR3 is TGTGCCAGCAGTGTTAGACTGGGTTTCAACGAGCAGTACTTC. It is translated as CASSVRLGFNEQYF.

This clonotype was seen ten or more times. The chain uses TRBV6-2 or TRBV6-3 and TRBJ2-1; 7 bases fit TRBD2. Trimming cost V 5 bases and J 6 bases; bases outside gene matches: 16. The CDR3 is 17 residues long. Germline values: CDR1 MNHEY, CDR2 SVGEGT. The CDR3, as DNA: TGTGCCAGCAGTGCCCCCCTTGGGCGGGAGCAGGTCAATGAGCAGTTCTTC. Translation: CASSAPLGREQVNEQFF.